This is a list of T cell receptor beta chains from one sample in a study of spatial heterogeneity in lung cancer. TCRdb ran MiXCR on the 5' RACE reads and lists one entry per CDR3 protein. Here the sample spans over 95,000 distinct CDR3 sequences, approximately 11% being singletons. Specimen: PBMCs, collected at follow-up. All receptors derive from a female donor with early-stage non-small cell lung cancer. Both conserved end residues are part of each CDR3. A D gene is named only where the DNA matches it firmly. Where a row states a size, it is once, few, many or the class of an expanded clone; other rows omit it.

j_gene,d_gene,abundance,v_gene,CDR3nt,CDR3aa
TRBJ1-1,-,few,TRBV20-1,TGCAGTGCTAGGAGGGACACTGAAGCTTTCTTT,CSARRDTEAFF
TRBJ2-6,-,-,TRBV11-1,TGTGCCAGCAGCTTACAGATACAGGGCTCTGGGGCCAACGTCCTGACTTTC,CASSLQIQGSGANVLTF
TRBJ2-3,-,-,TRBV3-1,TGTGCCAGCAGCCAAGATCTTCCAGGGCATAGCACAGATACGCAGTATTTT,CASSQDLPGHSTDTQYF
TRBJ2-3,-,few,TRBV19,TGTGCCAGTAGTGGGACTGACACAGATACGCAGTATTTT,CASSGTDTDTQYF
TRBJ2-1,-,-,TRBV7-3,TGTGCCAGCAGCTTGGGTGCGGGAATACCCTACAATGAGCAGTTCTTC,CASSLGAGIPYNEQFF
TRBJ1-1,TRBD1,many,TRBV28,TGTGCCAGCAGTTTCTTACAGGGGAGCACTGAAGCTTTCTTT,CASSFLQGSTEAFF
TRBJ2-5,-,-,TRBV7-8,TGTGCCAGCAGCTTCTTAGGGCATGAGACCCAGTACTTC,CASSFLGHETQYF
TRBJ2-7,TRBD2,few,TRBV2,TGTGCCAGCAGAAGGAGCGGGAGGGTTTACGAGCAGTACTTC,CASRRSGRVYEQYF
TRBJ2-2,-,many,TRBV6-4,TGTGCCAGCAGAATACAGACAGGCACCGGGGAGCTGTTTTTT,CASRIQTGTGELFF
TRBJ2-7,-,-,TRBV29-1,TGCGGCGTTGTTGTGGCCCACGAGCAGTACTTC,CGVVVAHEQYF
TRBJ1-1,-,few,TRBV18,TGTGCCAGCTCACCATCTTCCAACACTGAAGCTTTCTTT,CASSPSSNTEAFF
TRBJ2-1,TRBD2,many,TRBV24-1,TGTGCCACCAGTGATCTAGCGGGAGGGCCGGTCAATGAGCAGTTCTTC,CATSDLAGGPVNEQFF
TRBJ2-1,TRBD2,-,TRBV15,TGTGCCACCAGCAGAGAGTCCCCCGGTAGCGGGAGTAGCTCCTACAATGAGCAGTTCTTC,CATSRESPGSGSSSYNEQFF
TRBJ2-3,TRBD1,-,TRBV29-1,TGCAGCGTTGAGGCAGGGGGCGCGAATACGCAGTATTTT,CSVEAGGANTQYF
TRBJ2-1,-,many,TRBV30,TGTGCCTGGATAGAGTTGACTAGCTCCTACAATGAGCAGTTCTTC,CAWIELTSSYNEQFF
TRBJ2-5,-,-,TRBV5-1,TGCGCCAGCAGCTTGGTAGCGACGGGTGAGACCCAGTACTTC,CASSLVATGETQYF
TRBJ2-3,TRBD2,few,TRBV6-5,TGTGCCAGCCTCAAAAGAAGCGGGATGAGGTCAGATACGCAGTATTTT,CASLKRSGMRSDTQYF
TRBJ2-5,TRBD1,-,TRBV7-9,TGTGCCAGCAGCCCAGGGACAGGGGCACAAGAGACCCAGTACTTC,CASSPGTGAQETQYF
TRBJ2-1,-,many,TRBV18,TGTGCCAGCTCACCACTAACGGGCGAGCAGTTCTTC,CASSPLTGEQFF
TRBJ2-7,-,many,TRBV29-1,TGCAGCGTTGGCGGGCCGGGACACGGTACCTACGAGCAGTACTTC,CSVGGPGHGTYEQYF
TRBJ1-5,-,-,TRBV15,TGTGCCACCAGCAGAGACGGCAGGGATAGCAATCAGCCCCAGCATTTT,CATSRDGRDSNQPQHF
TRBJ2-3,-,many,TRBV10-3,TGTGCCATCAGTGAGTCGTTTCGGGACACAGATACGCAGTATTTT,CAISESFRDTDTQYF
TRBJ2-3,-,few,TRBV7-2,TGTGCCAGCAGCTGGGGGACGAGCACAGATACGCAGTATTTT,CASSWGTSTDTQYF
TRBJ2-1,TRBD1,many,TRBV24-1,TGTGCCACCAGCAGAGGACAGGGGGCGCCCCGCAATGAGCAGTTCTTC,CATSRGQGAPRNEQFF
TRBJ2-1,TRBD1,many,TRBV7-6,TGTGCCAGCAGCGTGACAGAGACGGCCAGGGGGAATGAGCAGTTCTTC,CASSVTETARGNEQFF
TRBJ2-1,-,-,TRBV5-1,TGCGCCAGCAGCTTCGGCGGCGGGATGACCTACAATGAGCAGTTCTTC,CASSFGGGMTYNEQFF
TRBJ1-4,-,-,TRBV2,TGTGCAGGAGGAACCGGGATTCTGTTTTTT,CAGGTGILFF
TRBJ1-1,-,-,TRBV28,TGTGCCAGCAGTTTATGGGGGACGTATAAAGCTGAAGCTTTCTTT,CASSLWGTYKAEAFF
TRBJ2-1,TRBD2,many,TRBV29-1,TGCAGCTCCCGGACTAGCGGTTTGAATGAGCAGTTCTTC,CSSRTSGLNEQFF
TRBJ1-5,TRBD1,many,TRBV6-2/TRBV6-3,TGTGCCAGCAGTGGGACAGGGGGATATCAGCCCCAGCATTTT,CASSGTGGYQPQHF